The sequence of this T cell receptor beta chain was determined in a study of low-dose radiotherapy and immunotherapy resistance in tumors. Gene-specific TRAV and TRBV primers were used for first-strand cDNA, covering alpha and beta chains. For amplifying TCRs, the PCR ran for approximately 18 cycles with Phusion, which was used together with a constant-region primer and the adapter on the V primers. TCRdb independently ran MiXCR on the reads; one entry per CDR3 protein. The sample holds about 39,000 distinct CDR3 sequences, around a third seen once. Regarding time point: before trial treatment. From germline, CDR1 is ENHRY and CDR2 SYGVKD. V dropped 3 bases and J dropped 0 bases, with 9 bases sitting between them. The CDR3 spans 14 residues. This clonotype was detected many times.

This TCR came from a male donor with gallbladder cancer. This specimen was PBMCs, taken before treatment. This chain uses TRBV10-3 with TRBJ2-7; D is unclear. The CDR3 loop is CAISDNRNSYEQYF. The CDR3 DNA sequence: TGTGCCATCAGTGACAACAGAAACTCCTACGAGCAGTACTTC.